There are many counts of the clone carrying this T cell receptor beta chain. The junction and the germline gene differ at one end; a read error may be behind it. The data stem from a study of CD8 T cells in ankylosing spondylitis. TCRdb independently ran MiXCR on the 5' RACE reads; one entry per CDR3 protein. The table has about 150,000 distinct CDR3 sequences, approximately 7.3% seen once. The source is a female donor with ankylosing spondylitis or in good health (not recorded which). Sequencing was done on a sample of blood, either unsorted or a sorted T cell fraction (not recorded which).

As DNA, the CDR3 is TGCAGTGCCAGAGCGGGCGTTGGTGAAAAACTGTTTTTT. It translates to CSARAGVGEKLFF. The chain combines TRBV20-1 with TRBJ1-4, with unresolved D. The length of the CDR3 is 13 residues. Germline assignment: CDR1 DFQATT and CDR2 SNEGSKA (reference sequence).